The clone carrying this TCR beta chain was picked up a small number of times. CDR1 and CDR2 from the germline V gene are DFQATT and SNEGSKA (reference sequence). After removal of 0 bases from V and 3 bases from J, the junction contained 8 bases not matched to a gene. The CDR3 totals 15 residues. CD25-based Treg depletion was applied to purified naive CD4+ T cells. Full-length variable regions came from constant-region reverse primers plus semi-nested Nested Universal Primer A PCR. TCRdb independently ran MiXCR on the 5' RACE reads; one entry per CDR3 protein. The sample has 8,500 to 14,000 distinct CDR3 sequences; around 49% are singletons.

Sample: tumor-infiltrating naive CD4+ T cells sorted from the breast tumor. As to subset: naive CD4+ T cells, CD4+CD45RA+CD25-. The rearrangement uses TRBV20-1 and TRBJ2-7; 7 bases match TRBD2. The TCR originated in a female donor with breast cancer. CDR3 in amino acids: CSARDTREAFYEQYF. CDR3 DNA sequence: TGCAGTGCTAGAGATACCCGGGAGGCCTTCTACGAGCAGTACTTC.